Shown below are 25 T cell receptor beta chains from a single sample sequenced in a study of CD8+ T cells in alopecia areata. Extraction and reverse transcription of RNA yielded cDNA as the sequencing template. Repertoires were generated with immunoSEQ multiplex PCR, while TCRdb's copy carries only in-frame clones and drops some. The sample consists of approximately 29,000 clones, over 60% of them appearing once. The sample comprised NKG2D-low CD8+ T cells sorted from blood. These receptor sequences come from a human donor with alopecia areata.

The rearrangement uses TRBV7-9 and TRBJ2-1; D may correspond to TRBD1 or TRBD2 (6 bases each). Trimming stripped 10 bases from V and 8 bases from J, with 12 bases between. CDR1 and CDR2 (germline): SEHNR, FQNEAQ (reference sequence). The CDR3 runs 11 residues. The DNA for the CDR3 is TGTGCCACCATCCGGGGGCATGAGCAGTTCTTC. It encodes CATIRGHEQFF.

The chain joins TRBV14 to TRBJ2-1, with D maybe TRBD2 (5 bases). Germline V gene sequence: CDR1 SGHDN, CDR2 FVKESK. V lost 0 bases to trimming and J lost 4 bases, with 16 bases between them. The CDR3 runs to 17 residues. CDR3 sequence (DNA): TGTGCCAGCAGCCAAGAGGTTGGACTGCCCCCTTACAATGAGCAGTTCTTC. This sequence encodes CASSQEVGLPPYNEQFF.

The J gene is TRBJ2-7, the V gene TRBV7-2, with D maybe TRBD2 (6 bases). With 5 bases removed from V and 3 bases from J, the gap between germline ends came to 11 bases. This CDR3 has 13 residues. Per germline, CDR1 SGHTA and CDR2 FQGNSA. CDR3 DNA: TGTGCCAGCAGCCGGGGGACGGTCTACGAGCAGTACTTC. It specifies CASSRGTVYEQYF.

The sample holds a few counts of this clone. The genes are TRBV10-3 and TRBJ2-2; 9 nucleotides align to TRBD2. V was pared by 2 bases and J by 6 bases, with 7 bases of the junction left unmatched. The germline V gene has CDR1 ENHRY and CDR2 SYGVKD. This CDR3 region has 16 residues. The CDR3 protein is CAISEIGAGGSGELFF. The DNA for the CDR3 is TGTGCCATCAGTGAGATTGGAGCGGGAGGTTCCGGGGAGCTGTTTTTT.

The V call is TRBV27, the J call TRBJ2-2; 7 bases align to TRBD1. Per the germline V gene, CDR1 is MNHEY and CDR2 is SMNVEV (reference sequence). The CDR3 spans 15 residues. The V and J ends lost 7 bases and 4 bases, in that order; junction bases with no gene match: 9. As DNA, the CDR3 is TGTGCCAGCACTTTGACAGGGATGATCACCGGGGAGCTGTTTTTT. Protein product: CASTLTGMITGELFF.

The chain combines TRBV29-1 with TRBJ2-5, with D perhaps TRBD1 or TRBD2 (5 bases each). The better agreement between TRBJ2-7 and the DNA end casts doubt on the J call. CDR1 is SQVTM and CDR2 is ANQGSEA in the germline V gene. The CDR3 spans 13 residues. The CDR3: CSVVSGSSYEQYF. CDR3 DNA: TGCAGCGTTGTTTCAGGGAGCTCCTACGAGCAGTACTTC.

CDR3 nucleotides: TGTGCCAGCAGCTATCAGGGAGGCGCAGATACGCAGTATTTT. Residues: CASSYQGGADTQYF. The rearrangement uses TRBV27 and TRBJ2-3, with D possibly being TRBD2 (6 bases). CDR1 is MNHEY and CDR2 is SMNVEV in the germline V gene (reference sequence). The V gene lost 6 bases and the J gene lost 4 bases, with 14 bases spanning the gap. The CDR3 length is 14 residues.

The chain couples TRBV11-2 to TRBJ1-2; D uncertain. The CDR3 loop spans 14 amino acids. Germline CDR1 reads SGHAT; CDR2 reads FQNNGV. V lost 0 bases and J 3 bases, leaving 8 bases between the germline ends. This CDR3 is CASSLEVTHYGYTF. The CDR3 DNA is TGTGCCAGCAGCTTAGAAGTGACACACTATGGCTACACCTTC.

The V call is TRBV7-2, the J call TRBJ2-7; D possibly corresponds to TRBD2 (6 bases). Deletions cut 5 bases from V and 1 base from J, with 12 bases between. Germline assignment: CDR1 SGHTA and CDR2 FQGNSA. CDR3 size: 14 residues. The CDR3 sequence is CASSADLASYEQYF. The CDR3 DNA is TGTGCCAGCAGCGCCGACCTAGCGTCCTACGAGCAGTACTTC.

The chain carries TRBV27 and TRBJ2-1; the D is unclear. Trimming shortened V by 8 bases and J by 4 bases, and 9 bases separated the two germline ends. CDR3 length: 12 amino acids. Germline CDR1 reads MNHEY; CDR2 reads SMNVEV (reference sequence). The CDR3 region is CASQENYNEQFF. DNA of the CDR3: TGTGCCAGCCAAGAAAATTACAATGAGCAGTTCTTC.

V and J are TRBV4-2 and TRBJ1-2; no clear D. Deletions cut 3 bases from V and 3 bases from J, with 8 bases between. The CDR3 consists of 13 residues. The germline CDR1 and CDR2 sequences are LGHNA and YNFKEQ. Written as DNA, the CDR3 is TGTGCCAGCAGCCATCGGCAGCACTATGGCTACACCTTC. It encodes CASSHRQHYGYTF.

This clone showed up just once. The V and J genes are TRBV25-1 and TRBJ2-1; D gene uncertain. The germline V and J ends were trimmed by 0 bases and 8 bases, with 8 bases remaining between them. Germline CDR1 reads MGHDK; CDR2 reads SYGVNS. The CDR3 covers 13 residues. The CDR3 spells CASSEYQVDEQFF. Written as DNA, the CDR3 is TGTGCCAGCAGTGAATATCAGGTGGATGAGCAGTTCTTC. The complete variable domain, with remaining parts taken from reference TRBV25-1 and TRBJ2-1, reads EADIYQTPRYLVIGTGKKITLECSQTMGHDKMYWYQQDPGMELHLIHYSYGVNSTEKGDLSSESTVSRIRTEHFPLTLESARPSHTSQYLCASSEYQVDEQFFGPGTRLTVL.

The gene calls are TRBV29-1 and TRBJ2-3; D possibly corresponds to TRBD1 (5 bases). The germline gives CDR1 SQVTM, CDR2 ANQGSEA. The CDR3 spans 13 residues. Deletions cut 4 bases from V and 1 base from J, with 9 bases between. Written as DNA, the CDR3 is TGCAGCGTTGGTGACAGCCGCACAGATACGCAGTATTTT. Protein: CSVGDSRTDTQYF.

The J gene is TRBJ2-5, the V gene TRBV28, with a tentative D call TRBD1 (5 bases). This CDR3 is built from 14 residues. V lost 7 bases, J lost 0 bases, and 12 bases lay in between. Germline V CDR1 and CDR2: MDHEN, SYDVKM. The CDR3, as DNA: TGTGCCAGCACCATGGTGGACAACCAAGAGACCCAGTACTTC. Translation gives CASTMVDNQETQYF. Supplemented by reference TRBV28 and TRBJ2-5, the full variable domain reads DVKVTQSSRYLVKRTGEKVFLECVQDMDHENMFWYRQDPGLGLRLIYFSYDVKMKEKGDIPEGYSVSREKKERFSLILESASTNQTSMYLCASTMVDNQETQYFGPGTRLLVL.

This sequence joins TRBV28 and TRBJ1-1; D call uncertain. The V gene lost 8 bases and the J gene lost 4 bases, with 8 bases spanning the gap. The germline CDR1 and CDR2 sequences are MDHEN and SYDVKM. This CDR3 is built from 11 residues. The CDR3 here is CASCGVTEAFF. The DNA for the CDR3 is TGTGCCAGCTGCGGCGTCACTGAAGCTTTCTTT.

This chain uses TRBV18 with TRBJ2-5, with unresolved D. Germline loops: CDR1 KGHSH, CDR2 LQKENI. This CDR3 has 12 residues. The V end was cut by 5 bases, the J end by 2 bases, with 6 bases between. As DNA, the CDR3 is TGTGCCAGCTCAAGGGATCAAGAGACCCAGTACTTC. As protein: CASSRDQETQYF. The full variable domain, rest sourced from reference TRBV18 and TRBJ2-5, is NAGVMQNPRHLVRRRGQEARLRCSPMKGHSHVYWYRQLPEEGLKFMVYLQKENIIDESGMPKERFSAEFPKEGPSILRIQQVVRGDSAAYFCASSRDQETQYFGPGTRLLVL.

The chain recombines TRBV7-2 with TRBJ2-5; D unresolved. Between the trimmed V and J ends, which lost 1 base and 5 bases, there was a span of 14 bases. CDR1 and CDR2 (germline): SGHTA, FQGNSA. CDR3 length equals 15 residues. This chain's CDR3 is CASSLEDLGWETQYF. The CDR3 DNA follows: TGTGCCAGCAGCTTAGAGGATTTGGGGTGGGAGACCCAGTACTTC.

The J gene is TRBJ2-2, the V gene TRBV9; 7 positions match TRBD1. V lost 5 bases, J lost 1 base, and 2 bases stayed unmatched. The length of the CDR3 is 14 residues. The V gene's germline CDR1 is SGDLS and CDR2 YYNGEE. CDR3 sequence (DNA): TGTGCCAGCAGGGCAGGGGGGAACACCGGGGAGCTGTTTTTT. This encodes CASRAGGNTGELFF. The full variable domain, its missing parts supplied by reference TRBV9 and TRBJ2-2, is DSGVTQTPKHLITATGQRVTLRCSPRSGDLSVYWYQQSLDQGLQFLIQYYNGEERAKGNILERFSAQQFPDLHSELNLSSLELGDSALYFCASRAGGNTGELFFGEGSRLTVL.

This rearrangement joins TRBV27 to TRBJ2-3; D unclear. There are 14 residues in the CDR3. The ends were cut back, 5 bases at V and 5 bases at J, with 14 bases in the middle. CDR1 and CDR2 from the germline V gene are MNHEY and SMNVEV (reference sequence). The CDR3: CASSTTHLLDTQYF. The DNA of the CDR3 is TGTGCCAGCAGTACAACCCATTTGTTAGATACGCAGTATTTT.

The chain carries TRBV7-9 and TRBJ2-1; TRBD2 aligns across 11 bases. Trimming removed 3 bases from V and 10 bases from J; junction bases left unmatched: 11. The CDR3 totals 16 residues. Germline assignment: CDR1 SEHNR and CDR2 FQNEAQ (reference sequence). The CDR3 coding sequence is TGTGCCAGCAGCTTGGGACTAGCGGCCCCCGCCATCGAGCAGTTCTTC. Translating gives CASSLGLAAPAIEQFF.

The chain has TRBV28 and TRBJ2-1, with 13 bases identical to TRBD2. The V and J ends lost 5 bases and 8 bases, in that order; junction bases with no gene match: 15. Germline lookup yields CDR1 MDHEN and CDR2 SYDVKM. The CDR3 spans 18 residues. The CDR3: CASSPNRLAGGHGDEQFF. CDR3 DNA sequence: TGTGCCAGCAGTCCCAACCGACTAGCGGGAGGACATGGAGATGAGCAGTTCTTC.

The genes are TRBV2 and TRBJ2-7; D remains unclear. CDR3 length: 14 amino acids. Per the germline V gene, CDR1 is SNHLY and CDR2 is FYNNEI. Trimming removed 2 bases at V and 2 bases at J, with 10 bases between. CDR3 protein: CASSEYANAYEQYF. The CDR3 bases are TGTGCCAGCAGTGAATATGCGAACGCCTACGAGCAGTACTTC.

CDR3 sequence reads: CASSFGPSYEQYF. For the CDR3, the DNA is TGTGCCAGCAGTTTCGGGCCCTCCTACGAGCAGTACTTC. This chain joins TRBV27 and TRBJ2-7; D is undetermined. In germline, CDR1 is MNHEY, CDR2 SMNVEV (reference sequence). V was cut by 3 bases and J by 0 bases, with 6 bases left in between. This CDR3 is 13 amino acids long.

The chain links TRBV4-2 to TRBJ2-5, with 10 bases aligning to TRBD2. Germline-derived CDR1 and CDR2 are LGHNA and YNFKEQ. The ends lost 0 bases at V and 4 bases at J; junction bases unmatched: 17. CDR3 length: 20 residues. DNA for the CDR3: TGTGCCAGCAGCCAAGAGGGATGGGCTAGCGGGGGCTCGAGGGGAGAGACCCAGTACTTC. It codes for CASSQEGWASGGSRGETQYF.

Here the CDR3 reads CSGLGLADSTDTQYF. The DNA for the CDR3 is TGCAGCGGTCTGGGACTAGCGGATAGCACAGATACGCAGTATTTT. This chain links TRBV29-1 with TRBJ2-3; 11 positions agree with TRBD2. Per germline, CDR1 SQVTM and CDR2 ANQGSEA. The CDR3 runs to 15 residues. After removal of 7 bases from V and 0 bases from J, the junction contained 6 bases not matched to a gene.